The source of this T cell receptor beta chain is a study of T cell responses to AZD1222 COVID-19 vaccine. Study summary: Second-dose groups at about 4 or about 12 weeks were pooled. Study results and caveats: Donors skewed white British and female; clonal diversity was possibly underestimated. The CD4 TCRs associated with vaccination extended across spike and predominated at 160-218 and 743-854. Reportedly, nearly half the spike-specific TCRs target unmutated variant regions.

Comment on this clone: Antigen unknown.

Measured with immunoSEQ multiplex PCR; TCRdb has only the in-frame clones, and not every one. The sample lists some 130,000 clones; about four fifths were seen once. The clonotype was recovered from an adult in good health. The input for sequencing was peripheral blood, taken on day 0 of AZD1222 vaccination.

CDR3 DNA: TGTGCCAGCAGCGCCCTTGTAGGGGGGGACACAGATACGCAGTATTTT. This encodes CASSALVGGDTDTQYF. The rearrangement joins TRBV7-8 to TRBJ2-3, with a tentative D call TRBD2 (7 bases). Trimming stripped 5 bases from V and 2 bases from J, with 17 bases between. This CDR3 is 16 amino acids long. The germline V gene encodes CDR1 SGHVS and CDR2 FQNEAQ.